This TCR beta chain appears in the sequencing data of a study of technical replicates of blood from a handful of donors. The J segment lost 1 base and the V segment lost 6 bases, leaving 5 bases of the junction unmatched. The CDR3 extends over 15 amino acids. The germline gives CDR1 SNHLY, CDR2 FYNNEI. Sequencing used immunoSEQ multiplex PCR; TCRdb keeps in-frame clones, though not all of them. The sample records under 85,000 clones, 80% to 95% being singletons. The sample holds one count of this clone. Source material: T cells isolated from PBMCs. The V call is TRBV2, the J call TRBJ1-5; 8 bases are a match to TRBD1. This clonotype was sampled from a human donor in good health. DNA for the CDR3: TGTGCCAGCAGCGACAGGGGTTCGAGCAATCAGCCCCAGCATTTT. Amino acids: CASSDRGSSNQPQHF. The variable domain in full, with the rest retrieved from reference TRBV2 and TRBJ1-5, is EPEVTQTPSHQVTQMGQEVILRCVPISNHLYFYWYRQILGQKVEFLVSFYNNEISEKSEIFDDQFSVERPDGSNFTLKIRSTKLEDSAMYFCASSDRGSSNQPQHFGDGTRLSIL.